This T cell receptor beta chain was captured in a study of PD-1 blockade in mismatch repair-deficient tumors. Study-level points and caveats: Rapid post-treatment expansion, then contraction, generally preceding radiologic response, marked tumor-resident clones.

All patients were mismatch repair deficient, assessed by either PCR or immunohistochemistry. The TCR-sequenced patients were a few responders to pembrolizumab. The V end lost 5 bases, the J end lost 1 base, and 11 bases lay between the germline ends. Germline CDR1 and CDR2: MDHEN and SYDVKM. The CDR3 has 14 residues. The table came from immunoSEQ multiplex PCR; TCRdb's copy has only in-frame clones and leaves some out. The data hold under 40,000 clones, with approximately 80% observed a single time. With respect to this clone: Its cognate antigen is unknown.

The J gene is TRBJ1-1, the V gene TRBV28, with D uncertain. This sample comprised PBMCs, obtained roughly nine months after starting pembrolizumab. This sequence originates from an adult with mismatch repair-deficient cancer. DNA of the CDR3: TGTGCCAGCAGTCACGGGGTTCCGAACACTGAAGCTTTCTTT. Its translation is CASSHGVPNTEAFF.